Below, 5 T cell receptor beta chains from the same sample are listed, as sequenced in a study of PD-1 blockade in classical Hodgkin lymphoma. Profiled with immunoSEQ multiplex PCR; TCRdb holds only in-frame clones, not every one. The table records over 50,000 clones, about 85% of them present only once. The time point is: cycle 4 day 1 (C4D1), after around six weeks of nivolumab. Each patient relapsed following autologous stem cell transplantation, and prior brentuximab vedotin exposure differed. Sequenced here: peripheral blood mononuclear cells (PBMCs), sampled before the fourth cycle of nivolumab. All receptors come from a human donor with classical Hodgkin lymphoma.

This chain uses TRBV7-8 with TRBJ2-7; TRBD1 is a possible D gene (5 bases). CDR3 length: 15 residues. The V end lost 2 bases, the J end lost 5 bases, and 16 bases lay between the germline ends. Germline V gene sequence: CDR1 SGHVS, CDR2 FQNEAQ. Here the CDR3 reads CASSLWAGNTDEQYF. CDR3 DNA sequence: TGTGCCAGCAGCTTATGGGCAGGGAATACGGACGAGCAGTACTTC.

V usage is TRBV9 and J usage is TRBJ1-5; no firm D call. Trimming removed 7 bases from V and 2 bases from J, with 13 bases in between. CDR3 length: 14 amino acids. The germline CDR1 and CDR2 sequences are SGDLS and YYNGEE. The CDR3 reads CASGLGLGNQPQHF. Written as DNA, the CDR3 is TGTGCCAGCGGGCTCGGGTTGGGCAATCAGCCCCAGCATTTT.

V and J are TRBV5-1 and TRBJ2-1; 10 nucleotides align to TRBD1. Germline values: CDR1 SGHRS, CDR2 YFSETQ. This CDR3 is built from 15 residues. V lost 0 bases, J lost 9 bases, and 6 bases stayed unmatched. This CDR3 is CASSLEGQGPGEQFF. The CDR3 nucleotides read TGCGCCAGCAGCTTGGAGGGACAGGGGCCCGGTGAGCAGTTCTTC.

The chain combines TRBV7-9 with TRBJ1-6; weak D call: TRBD1 (6 bases). The germline V gene encodes CDR1 SEHNR and CDR2 FQNEAQ (reference sequence). CDR3 length: 15 amino acids. V shed 3 bases and J shed 6 bases, with 12 bases lying between them. CDR3 coding DNA: TGTGCCAGCAGCTTCCAGACAGGCGGTAATTCACCCCTCCACTTT. Translating it yields CASSFQTGGNSPLHF.

This chain links TRBV4-2 with TRBJ2-1; the D is unclear. Trimming shortened V by 1 base and J by 0 bases, and 10 bases separated the two germline ends. In germline, CDR1 is LGHNA, CDR2 YNFKEQ. CDR3 length: 16 amino acids. The CDR3 coding sequence is TGTGCCAGCAGCCAAGCACCATTGAGCTCCTACAATGAGCAGTTCTTC. Translation gives CASSQAPLSSYNEQFF.